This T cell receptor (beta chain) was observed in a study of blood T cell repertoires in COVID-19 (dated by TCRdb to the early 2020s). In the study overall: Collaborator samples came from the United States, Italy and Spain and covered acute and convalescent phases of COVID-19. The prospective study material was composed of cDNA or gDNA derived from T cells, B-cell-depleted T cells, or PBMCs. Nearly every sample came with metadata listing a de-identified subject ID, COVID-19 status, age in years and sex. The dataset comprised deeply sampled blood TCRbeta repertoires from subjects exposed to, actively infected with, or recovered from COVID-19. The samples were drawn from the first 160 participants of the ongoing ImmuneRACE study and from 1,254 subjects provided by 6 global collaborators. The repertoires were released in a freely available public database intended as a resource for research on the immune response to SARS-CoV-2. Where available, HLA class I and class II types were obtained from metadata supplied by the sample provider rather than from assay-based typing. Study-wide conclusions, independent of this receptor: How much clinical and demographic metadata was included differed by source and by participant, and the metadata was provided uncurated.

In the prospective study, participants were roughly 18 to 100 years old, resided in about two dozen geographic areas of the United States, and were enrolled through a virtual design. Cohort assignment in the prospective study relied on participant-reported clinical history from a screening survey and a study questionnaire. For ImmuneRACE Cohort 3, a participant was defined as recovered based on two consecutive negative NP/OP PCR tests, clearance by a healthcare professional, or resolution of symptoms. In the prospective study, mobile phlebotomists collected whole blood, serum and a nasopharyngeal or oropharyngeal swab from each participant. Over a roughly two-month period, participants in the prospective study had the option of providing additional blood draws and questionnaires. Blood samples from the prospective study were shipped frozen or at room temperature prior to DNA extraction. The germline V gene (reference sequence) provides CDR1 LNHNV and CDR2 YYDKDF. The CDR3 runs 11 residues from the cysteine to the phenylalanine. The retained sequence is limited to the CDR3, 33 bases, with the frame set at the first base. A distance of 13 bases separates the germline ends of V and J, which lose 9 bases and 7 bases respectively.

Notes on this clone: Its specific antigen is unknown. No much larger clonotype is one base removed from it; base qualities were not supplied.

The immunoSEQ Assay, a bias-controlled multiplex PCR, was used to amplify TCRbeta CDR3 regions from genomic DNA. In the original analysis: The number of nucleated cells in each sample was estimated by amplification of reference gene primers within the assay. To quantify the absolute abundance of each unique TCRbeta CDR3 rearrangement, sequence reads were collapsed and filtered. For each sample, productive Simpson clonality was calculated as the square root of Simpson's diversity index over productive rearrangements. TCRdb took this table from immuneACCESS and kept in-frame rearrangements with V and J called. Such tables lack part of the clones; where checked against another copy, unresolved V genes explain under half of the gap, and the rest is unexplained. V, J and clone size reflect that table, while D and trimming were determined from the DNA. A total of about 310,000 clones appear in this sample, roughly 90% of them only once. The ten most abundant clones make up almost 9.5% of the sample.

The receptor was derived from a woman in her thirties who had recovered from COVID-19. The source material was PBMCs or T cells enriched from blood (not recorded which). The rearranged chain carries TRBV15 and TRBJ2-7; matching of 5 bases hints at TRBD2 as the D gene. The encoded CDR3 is CATRGLREQYF. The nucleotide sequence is TGTGCCACTCGGGGTCTCAGGGAGCAGTACTTC.